These 13 T cell receptor beta chains originate from one sample sequenced in a study of shared clonotypes between healthy human individuals. Assay: immunoSEQ multiplex PCR; the TCRdb copy retains only in-frame clones and omits some. This table holds about 490,000 clones, 79% found once. Sequencing used PBMCs. These receptors were collected from a woman aged 40 to 50 in good health. Some clones in this sample may be carry-over from other donors' samples.

This chain connects TRBV5-4 to TRBJ2-2; D unclear. Germline assignment: CDR1 SGHNT and CDR2 YYREEE (reference sequence). The CDR3 runs to 13 residues. Trimming shortened V by 2 bases and J by 5 bases, and 7 bases separated the two germline ends. CDR3 sequence: CASSFDQTGELFF. The CDR3 DNA reads as TGTGCCAGCAGCTTCGACCAAACCGGGGAGCTGTTTTTT.

This clone was recorded once. This chain joins TRBV28 and TRBJ1-3; 7 bases map to TRBD1. J was trimmed by 2 bases and V by 4 bases; bases with no gene match: 8. CDR1 is MDHEN and CDR2 is SYDVKM in the germline V gene. CDR3 length equals 16 residues. CDR3 protein: CASSSGAGGPGNTIYF. The DNA of the CDR3 is TGTGCCAGCAGTTCTGGAGCAGGGGGACCTGGAAACACCATATATTTT.

The chain couples TRBV19 to TRBJ2-2; 7 bases line up with TRBD1. The CDR3 extends over 14 amino acids. Per germline, CDR1 LNHDA and CDR2 SQIVND (reference sequence). The J segment lost 4 bases and the V segment lost 10 bases, leaving 9 bases of the junction unmatched. The CDR3 region is CATDRDSFTGELFF. In DNA, the CDR3 is TGTGCCACCGACCGGGACAGTTTCACCGGGGAGCTGTTTTTT.

CDR3 nucleotides: TGTGCCAGCAGTGAAACGGCCTACAATGAGCAGTTCTTC. This sequence encodes CASSETAYNEQFF. The rearrangement uses TRBV2 and TRBJ2-1; D is undetermined. The CDR3 has 13 residues. Deletions cut 2 bases from V and 2 bases from J, with 4 bases between. Looked up from germline, CDR1 is SNHLY and CDR2 is FYNNEI. The variable domain in full, with the rest retrieved from reference TRBV2 and TRBJ2-1, is EPEVTQTPSHQVTQMGQEVILRCVPISNHLYFYWYRQILGQKVEFLVSFYNNEISEKSEIFDDQFSVERPDGSNFTLKIRSTKLEDSAMYFCASSETAYNEQFFGPGTRLTVL.

The V call is TRBV28, the J call TRBJ2-1; 8 nucleotides line up with TRBD1. CDR3 length: 13 amino acids. The junction had 1 base not matched to a gene; V was cut back by 5 bases and J by 4 bases. Looked up from germline, CDR1 is MDHEN and CDR2 is SYDVKM. CDR3 in DNA: TGTGCCAGCAGTCGGACAGGGTACAATGAGCAGTTCTTC. Protein product: CASSRTGYNEQFF.

Concerning this clone: In the same sample, other DNA sequences code for this CDR3. V and J are TRBV19 and TRBJ2-3; 9 bases fit TRBD2. The V gene's germline CDR1 is LNHDA and CDR2 SQIVND (reference sequence). The V gene end was trimmed by 5 bases and the J gene end by 0 bases; junction bases not matched to a gene: 12. The CDR3 has 18 residues. The chain's CDR3 is CASSGGLAGVPSTDTQYF. For the CDR3, the DNA is TGTGCCAGTAGTGGTGGATTAGCGGGGGTCCCTAGCACAGATACGCAGTATTTT.

The rearrangement joins TRBV5-5 to TRBJ2-7; unclear D gene. Germline V gene sequence: CDR1 SGHKS, CDR2 YYEKEE (reference sequence). V lost 1 base and J 3 bases, leaving 2 bases between the germline ends. The CDR3 is made up of 11 amino acids. The CDR3 loop reads CASSLNYEQYF. CDR3 nucleotides: TGTGCCAGCAGCTTGAACTACGAGCAGTACTTC. Together with reference TRBV5-5 and TRBJ2-7, the CDR3 gives the full variable domain: DAGVTQSPTHLIKTRGQQVTLRCSPISGHKSVSWYQQVLGQGPQFIFQYYEKEERGRGNFPDRFSARQFPNYSSELNVNALLLGDSALYLCASSLNYEQYFGPGTRLTVT.

This clone was seen at least ten times. J is TRBJ1-2 and V is TRBV30; tentatively, D is TRBD1 (5 bases). This CDR3 has 13 residues. V shed 0 bases and J shed 7 bases, with 12 bases lying between them. Germline CDR1 is GTSNPN and CDR2 is SVGIG (reference sequence). CDR3 loop: CAWSVQRGGGYTF. CDR3 bases: TGTGCCTGGAGTGTACAGAGGGGAGGTGGCTACACCTTC.

This chain links TRBV2 with TRBJ2-4; D is uncertain. The germline V gene encodes CDR1 SNHLY and CDR2 FYNNEI. V was cut by 5 bases and J by 0 bases, with 11 bases left in between. The CDR3 covers 15 residues. CDR3 sequence reads: CASSQTLLAKNIQYF. CDR3 sequence (DNA): TGTGCCAGCAGTCAGACCCTCTTAGCCAAAAACATTCAGTACTTC.

This clone was seen only once. The chain recombines TRBV28 with TRBJ2-7; 14 nucleotides agree with TRBD2. CDR1 and CDR2 (germline): MDHEN, SYDVKM. Trimming took 5 bases from V and 9 from J; bases not matched to a gene: 6. The CDR3 extends over 14 amino acids. The CDR3 spells CASSTEGLAGGQYF. CDR3 sequence (DNA): TGTGCCAGCAGTACAGAAGGACTAGCGGGGGGGCAGTACTTC.

The chain combines TRBV29-1 with TRBJ2-1; D call uncertain. The CDR3 covers 11 residues. Germline V gene data show CDR1 as SQVTM and CDR2 as ANQGSEA. Trimming cost V 7 bases and J 8 bases, with 12 bases left between them. The CDR3 spells CSAADGYEQFF. CDR3 nucleotide sequence: TGCAGCGCCGCCGATGGGTATGAGCAGTTCTTC.

This chain links TRBV5-1 with TRBJ2-2; perhaps TRBD2 as D (6 bases). With 7 bases removed from V and 5 bases from J, the gap between germline ends came to 18 bases. The CDR3 is 15 residues long. Looked up from germline, CDR1 is SGHRS and CDR2 is YFSETQ. This CDR3 is CASCIPGLPTGELFF. In DNA, the CDR3 is TGCGCCAGCTGCATTCCGGGACTGCCGACCGGGGAGCTGTTTTTT.

A few counts support this clone. The sample contains more than one DNA sequence encoding this CDR3. The chain links TRBV5-1 to TRBJ2-2; the match to TRBD1 covers 7 bases. Germline CDR1 reads SGHRS; CDR2 reads YFSETQ. Germline trimming cut 0 bases from V and 1 base from J; bases unmatched to any gene: 3. The CDR3 length is 16 residues. The CDR3 is CASSLAAGGNTGELFF. The CDR3 nucleotides read TGCGCCAGCAGCTTGGCCGCAGGGGGGAACACCGGGGAGCTGTTTTTT.